The clone carrying this T cell receptor beta chain was found a few times. The antigen is undetermined. This sample was included in a study of post-analysis software for immune sequencing data. Findings and limits, study-wide: Controls showed lower frequencies than patients for 5 or 6 TRBV segments, and TRBV5-6, TRBV5-1 and TRBV20-1 were among these.

Germline V gene sequence: CDR1 WNHNN, CDR2 SYGVQD (reference sequence). The CDR3 contains 15 residues. The V end was cut by 6 bases, the J end by 3 bases, with 15 bases between. Unique molecular identifiers had been added to the TCR beta cDNA libraries. Starting from about 0.98 to 11 million T cells, the study yielded about 500,000 cDNA molecules. MiXCR, run by TCRdb on the PCR reads, gives a single entry per CDR3 protein. The sample contains fewer than 850,000 distinct CDR3 sequences, less than 35% of which appear only once. The chain has TRBV10-1 and TRBJ2-4; TRBD1 is a possible D gene (6 bases). Sequencing was done on a sample of blood. This clonotype originated in a girl under 18 with multiple sclerosis. The CDR3 DNA reads TGCGCCAGCAGAGCTGACAGGCCCCTCAAAAACATTCAGTACTTC. This sequence encodes CASRADRPLKNIQYF.